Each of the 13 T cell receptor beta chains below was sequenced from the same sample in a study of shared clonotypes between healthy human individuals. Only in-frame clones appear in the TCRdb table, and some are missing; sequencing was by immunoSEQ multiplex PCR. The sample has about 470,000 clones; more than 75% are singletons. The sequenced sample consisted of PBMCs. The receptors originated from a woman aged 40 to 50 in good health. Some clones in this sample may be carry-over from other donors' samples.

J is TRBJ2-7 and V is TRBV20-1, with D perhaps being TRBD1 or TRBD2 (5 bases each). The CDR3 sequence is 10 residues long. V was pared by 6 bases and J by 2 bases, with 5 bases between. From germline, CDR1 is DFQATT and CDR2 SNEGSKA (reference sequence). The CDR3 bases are TGCAGTGCGGGGGCCTACGAGCAGTACTTC. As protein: CSAGAYEQYF.

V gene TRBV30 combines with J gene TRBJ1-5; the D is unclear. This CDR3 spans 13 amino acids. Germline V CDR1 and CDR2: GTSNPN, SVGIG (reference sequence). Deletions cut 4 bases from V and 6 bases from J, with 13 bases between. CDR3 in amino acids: CAWNRGVAQPQHF. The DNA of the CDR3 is TGTGCCTGGAATCGTGGGGTGGCTCAGCCCCAGCATTTT.

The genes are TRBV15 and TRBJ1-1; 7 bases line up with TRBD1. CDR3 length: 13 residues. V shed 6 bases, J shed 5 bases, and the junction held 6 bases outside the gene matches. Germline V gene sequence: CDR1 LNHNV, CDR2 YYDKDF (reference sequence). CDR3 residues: CATSRQGATEAFF. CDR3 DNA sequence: TGTGCCACCAGTCGACAGGGAGCGACTGAAGCTTTCTTT. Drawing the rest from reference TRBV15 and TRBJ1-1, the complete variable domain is DAMVIQNPRYQVTQFGKPVTLSCSQTLNHNVMYWYQQKSSQAPKLLFHYYDKDFNNEADTPDNFQSRRPNTSFCFLDIRSPGLGDTAMYLCATSRQGATEAFFGQGTRLTVV.

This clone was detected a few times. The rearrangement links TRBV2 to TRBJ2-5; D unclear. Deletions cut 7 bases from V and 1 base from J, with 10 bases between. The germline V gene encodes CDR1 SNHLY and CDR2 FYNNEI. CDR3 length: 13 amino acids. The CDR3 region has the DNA TGTGCCAGCAACAGAGACCTCCAAGAGACCCAGTACTTC. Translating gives CASNRDLQETQYF.

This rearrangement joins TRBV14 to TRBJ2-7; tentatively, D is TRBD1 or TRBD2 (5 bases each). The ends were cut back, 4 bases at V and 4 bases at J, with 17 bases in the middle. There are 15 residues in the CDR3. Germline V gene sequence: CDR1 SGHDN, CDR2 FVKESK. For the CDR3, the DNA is TGTGCCAGCAGCCCGAGTCGCAGGGACCTTTACGAGCAGTACTTC. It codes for CASSPSRRDLYEQYF.

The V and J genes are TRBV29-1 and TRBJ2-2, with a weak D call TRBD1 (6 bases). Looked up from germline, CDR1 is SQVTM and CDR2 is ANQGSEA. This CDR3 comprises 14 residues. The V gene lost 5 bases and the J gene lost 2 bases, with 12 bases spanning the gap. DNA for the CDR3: TGCAGCGTTAGTGGGACACCTAACACCGGGGAGCTGTTTTTT. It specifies CSVSGTPNTGELFF.

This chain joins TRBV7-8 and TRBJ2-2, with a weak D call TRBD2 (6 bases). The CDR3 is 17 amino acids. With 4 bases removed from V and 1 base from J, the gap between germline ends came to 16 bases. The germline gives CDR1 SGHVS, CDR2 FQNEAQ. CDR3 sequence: CASSWGLIGGNTGELFF. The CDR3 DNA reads TGTGCCAGCAGCTGGGGACTGATTGGGGGGAACACCGGGGAGCTGTTTTTT.

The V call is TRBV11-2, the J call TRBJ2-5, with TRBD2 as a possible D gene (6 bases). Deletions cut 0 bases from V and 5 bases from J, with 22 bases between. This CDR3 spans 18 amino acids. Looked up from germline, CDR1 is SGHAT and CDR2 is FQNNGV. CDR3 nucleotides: TGTGCCAGCAGCTTAGATAGAAGCGGGTGGGCCTTGGGGGAGACCCAGTACTTC. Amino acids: CASSLDRSGWALGETQYF. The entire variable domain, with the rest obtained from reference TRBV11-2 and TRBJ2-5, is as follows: EAGVAQSPRYKIIEKRQSVAFWCNPISGHATLYWYQQILGQGPKLLIQFQNNGVVDDSQLPKDRFSAERLKGVDSTLKIQPAKLEDSAVYLCASSLDRSGWALGETQYFGPGTRLLVL.

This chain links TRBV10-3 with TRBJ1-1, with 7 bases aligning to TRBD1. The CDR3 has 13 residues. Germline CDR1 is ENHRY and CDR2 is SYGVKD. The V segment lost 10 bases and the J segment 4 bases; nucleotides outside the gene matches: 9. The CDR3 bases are TGTGCCAGCAACAGGGGTGGTGTCACTGAAGCTTTCTTT. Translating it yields CASNRGGVTEAFF.

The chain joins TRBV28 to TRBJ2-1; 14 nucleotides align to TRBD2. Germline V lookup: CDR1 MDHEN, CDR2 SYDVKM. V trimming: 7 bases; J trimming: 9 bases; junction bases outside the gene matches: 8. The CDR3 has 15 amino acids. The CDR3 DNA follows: TGTGCCAGCACCCGAGAAGGACTAGCGGGAGGTGAGCAGTTCTTC. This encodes CASTREGLAGGEQFF. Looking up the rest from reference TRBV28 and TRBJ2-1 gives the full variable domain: DVKVTQSSRYLVKRTGEKVFLECVQDMDHENMFWYRQDPGLGLRLIYFSYDVKMKEKGDIPEGYSVSREKKERFSLILESASTNQTSMYLCASTREGLAGGEQFFGPGTRLTVL.

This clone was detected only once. The CDR3 nucleotides are TGTGCCAGCAGTGAAATGGCAGCCCAGCGCGGCTATGGCTACACCTTC. Amino acid sequence: CASSEMAAQRGYGYTF. The rearrangement links TRBV6-1 to TRBJ1-2; no firm D call. The CDR3 loop spans 16 amino acids. Trimming took off 2 bases at V and 4 bases at J, with 17 bases between the two ends. Germline V CDR1 and CDR2: MNHNS, SASEGT.

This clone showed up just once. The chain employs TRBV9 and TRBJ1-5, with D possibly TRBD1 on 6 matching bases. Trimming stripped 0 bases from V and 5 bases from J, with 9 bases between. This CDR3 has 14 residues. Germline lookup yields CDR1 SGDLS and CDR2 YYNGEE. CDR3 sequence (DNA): TGTGCCAGCAGCGTAGAGGCAGGGGATCAGCCCCAGCATTTT. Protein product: CASSVEAGDQPQHF.

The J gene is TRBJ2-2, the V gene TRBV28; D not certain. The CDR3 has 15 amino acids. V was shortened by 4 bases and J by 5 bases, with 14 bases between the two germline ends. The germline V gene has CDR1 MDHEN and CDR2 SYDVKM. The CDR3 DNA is TGTGCCAGCAGTTGGCGAAGGAGTGGAACCGGGGAGCTGTTTTTT. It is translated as CASSWRRSGTGELFF.